One and the same sample provided the 31 T cell receptor beta chains below, sequenced in a study of blood T cell repertoires in COVID-19. Clones were sequenced by immunoSEQ multiplex PCR, and TCRdb holds only the in-frame ones, with some missing. The table shows roughly 200,000 clones, with roughly 84% occurring only once. The specimen was peripheral blood. These receptors all stem from a man in his forties with acute or convalescent COVID-19.

V is TRBV27 and J is TRBJ2-3; D is possibly TRBD2 (5 bases). Germline V gene sequence: CDR1 MNHEY, CDR2 SMNVEV (reference sequence). V lost 4 bases to trimming and J lost 5 bases, with 16 bases between them. This CDR3 contains 15 residues. The CDR3 DNA reads TGTGCCAGCAGTTCACTCTCCGCGGGCATAGATACGCAGTATTTT. This translates into CASSSLSAGIDTQYF.

This chain joins TRBV29-1 and TRBJ2-7, with 10 bases fitting TRBD2. The CDR3 loop spans 15 amino acids. Germline values: CDR1 SQVTM, CDR2 ANQGSEA. The J segment lost 3 bases and the V segment lost 2 bases, leaving 7 bases of the junction unmatched. The CDR3 sequence is CSVEIWTSGIYEQYF. The DNA of the CDR3 is TGCAGCGTTGAAATTTGGACTAGCGGTATCTACGAGCAGTACTTC.

This chain uses TRBV6-1 with TRBJ2-7, with 12 bases identical to TRBD2. Germline V CDR1 and CDR2: MNHNS, SASEGT. V shed 2 bases, J shed 5 bases, and the junction held 4 bases outside the gene matches. This CDR3 has 15 residues. The CDR3 sequence: CASSERTSGINEQYF. The CDR3, as DNA: TGTGCCAGCAGTGAAAGGACTAGCGGGATCAACGAGCAGTACTTC.

This chain joins TRBV5-1 and TRBJ1-1; a possible D gene is TRBD1 (5 bases). Germline CDR1 and CDR2: SGHRS and YFSETQ. The CDR3 is 15 residues long. V lost 4 bases, J lost 1 base, and 14 bases lay in between. CDR3 in DNA: TGCGCCAGCAGCCCTGGGGGGAACGAGAACACTGAAGCTTTCTTT. This codes for CASSPGGNENTEAFF.

This chain uses TRBV7-9 with TRBJ1-2; D not certain. Trimming shortened V by 1 base and J by 8 bases, and 11 bases separated the two germline ends. The CDR3 runs 13 residues. CDR1 SEHNR and CDR2 FQNEAQ come from the germline V gene (reference sequence). The CDR3 DNA sequence: TGTGCCAGCAGCTTAGGTGTGCTACCGGGCTACACCTTC. It codes for CASSLGVLPGYTF.

The J gene is TRBJ2-1, the V gene TRBV9; TRBD1 agrees at 8 bases. Unmatched junction bases numbered 6, after V lost 4 bases and J lost 0 bases. The germline V gene encodes CDR1 SGDLS and CDR2 YYNGEE. This CDR3 is built from 16 residues. The DNA for the CDR3 is TGTGCCAGCAGCACCAACAGGGGGAGCTCCTACAATGAGCAGTTCTTC. This sequence encodes CASSTNRGSSYNEQFF.

This clone was seen once. The rearrangement uses TRBV12-3 or TRBV12-4 and TRBJ2-5, with 7 bases fitting TRBD1. Losses at the gene ends were 7 bases for V and 3 bases for J; bases not matched to a gene: 5. The CDR3 is 13 residues long. CDR3 residues: CASTRQGKETQYF. CDR3 sequence (DNA): TGTGCCAGCACCCGACAGGGTAAAGAGACCCAGTACTTC.

The chain employs TRBV19 and TRBJ2-7; the match to TRBD2 covers 7 bases. The CDR3 contains 15 residues. With V trimmed by 3 bases and J by 2 bases, 7 bases remained unmatched. Germline V gene data show CDR1 as LNHDA and CDR2 as SQIVND (reference sequence). The CDR3 DNA is TGTGCCAGTAGTATTCTTCGCGGGAGAACCTACGAGCAGTACTTC. Encoded protein: CASSILRGRTYEQYF.

V usage is TRBV4-1 and J usage is TRBJ2-1; 12 bases align to TRBD2. V was clipped by 5 bases and J by 7 bases; unmatched bases: 9. This CDR3 has 16 amino acids. Germline loops: CDR1 MGHRA, CDR2 YSYEKL. Here the CDR3 DNA reads TGCGCCAGCAGCTATCGACTAGCGGGAGCTAAGAATGAGCAGTTCTTC. As protein: CASSYRLAGAKNEQFF.

The genes are TRBV4-3 and TRBJ1-1; D is ambiguous. V lost 2 bases to trimming and J lost 5 bases, with 9 bases between them. This CDR3 comprises 13 residues. The germline gives CDR1 LGHNA, CDR2 YSLEER. CDR3 in amino acids: CASSQRVETEAFF. CDR3 nucleotide sequence: TGCGCCAGCAGCCAAAGAGTTGAGACTGAAGCTTTCTTT.

V gene TRBV4-1 combines with J gene TRBJ2-7; no reliable D call. Deletions cut 3 bases from V and 4 bases from J, with 16 bases between. The CDR3 is 15 amino acids. Per germline, CDR1 MGHRA and CDR2 YSYEKL. The CDR3 protein is CASSHAPPFYYEQYF. The CDR3 DNA reads as TGCGCCAGCAGCCATGCACCCCCGTTCTATTACGAGCAGTACTTC.

This clone was observed a single time. V usage is TRBV18 and J usage is TRBJ1-5, with D tentatively TRBD1 (6 bases). V lost 3 bases and J lost 1, with 10 bases in between. CDR1 is KGHSH, CDR2 LQKENI, per germline. The length of the CDR3 is 15 residues. The CDR3 region is CASSPVGGSNQPQHF. The CDR3 nucleotides read TGTGCCAGCTCACCGGTAGGGGGAAGCAATCAGCCCCAGCATTTT.

This chain connects TRBV28 to TRBJ1-5; TRBD1 is a possible D gene (5 bases). Germline V gene lookup returns CDR1 MDHEN and CDR2 SYDVKM. CDR3 length: 14 amino acids. Trimming shortened V by 2 bases and J by 3 bases, and 8 bases separated the two germline ends. CDR3 sequence reads: CASSLDSFNQPQHF. CDR3 DNA sequence: TGTGCCAGCAGTTTAGACAGTTTCAATCAGCCCCAGCATTTT.

The chain joins TRBV9 to TRBJ2-3, with D unresolved. The length of the CDR3 is 14 residues. Germline CDR1 reads SGDLS; CDR2 reads YYNGEE. The V and J ends lost 0 bases and 2 bases respectively, with 7 bases between them. DNA for the CDR3: TGTGCCAGCAGCGTAGACCAGAACACAGATACGCAGTATTTT. Translated, it gives CASSVDQNTDTQYF.

This clone showed up just once. This chain joins TRBV19 and TRBJ1-1, with D hard to call. V dropped 3 bases and J dropped 11 bases, with 13 bases sitting between them. The CDR3 totals 12 residues. Germline V gene sequence: CDR1 LNHDA, CDR2 SQIVND (reference sequence). The chain's CDR3 is CASSISGGSAFF. CDR3 bases: TGTGCCAGTAGTATCAGCGGTGGGAGCGCTTTCTTT. Full variable domain (missing parts from reference TRBV19 and TRBJ1-1): DGGITQSPKYLFRKEGQNVTLSCEQNLNHDAMYWYRQDPGQGLRLIYYSQIVNDFQKGDIAEGYSVSREKKESFPLTVTSAQKNPTAFYLCASSISGGSAFFGQGTRLTVV.

The chain is built from TRBV12-3 or TRBV12-4 and TRBJ2-1; TRBD2 aligns across 9 bases. The CDR3 is made up of 13 amino acids. The V gene end was trimmed by 8 bases and the J gene end by 8 bases; junction bases not matched to a gene: 7. Here the CDR3 DNA reads TGTGCCAGCGGGCGGGAGGGCGGCGATGAGCAGTTCTTC. This encodes CASGREGGDEQFF.

The chain combines TRBV2 with TRBJ1-4, with no clear D. Trimming cost V 4 bases and J 4 bases, with 10 bases left between them. Germline CDR1 SNHLY, CDR2 FYNNEI. The CDR3 spans 14 residues. In nucleotides, the CDR3 is TGTGCCAGCAGTGGCACAGACTATAATGAAAAACTGTTTTTT. It translates to CASSGTDYNEKLFF.

This clone has just one count. V and J are TRBV5-6 and TRBJ1-5; possible D gene TRBD1, 5 bases. Germline V gene sequence: CDR1 SGHDT, CDR2 YYEEEE. Deletions cut 2 bases from V and 5 bases from J, with 5 bases between. The CDR3 length is 12 residues. The CDR3 DNA follows: TGTGCCAGCAGCTTAGGGGATCAGCCCCAGCATTTT. It is translated as CASSLGDQPQHF.

The gene calls are TRBV10-3 and TRBJ2-1; 9 positions agree with TRBD2. CDR3 length: 15 residues. Germline V gene data show CDR1 as ENHRY and CDR2 as SYGVKD. J gave up 2 bases and V 9 bases, and 8 bases lay outside the gene matches. CDR3 bases: TGTGCCATTGGACTAGCGTTGGAGGCCTACAATGAGCAGTTCTTC. This sequence encodes CAIGLALEAYNEQFF.

The chain links TRBV3-1 (or the pseudogene TRBV3-2) to TRBJ2-5; TRBD2 is a possible D gene (6 bases). The CDR3 extends over 14 amino acids. V lost 4 bases, J lost 5 bases, and 14 bases lay in between. CDR1 and CDR2 (germline): LGHDT, YNNKEL (reference sequence). The CDR3 nucleotides are TGTGCCAGCAGCCCCCAGGAGGGAGGTGAGACCCAGTACTTC. It codes for CASSPQEGGETQYF.

This clone has more than one count but fewer than ten. This chain joins TRBV10-1 and TRBJ1-1, with TRBD1 matching 9 bases. With V trimmed by 7 bases and J by 4 bases, 7 bases remained unmatched. Germline loops: CDR1 WNHNN, CDR2 SYGVQD (reference sequence). This CDR3 comprises 14 residues. CDR3 sequence reads: CASTRTGASTEAFF. The DNA for the CDR3 is TGCGCCAGCACCCGGACAGGGGCTTCCACTGAAGCTTTCTTT.

The rearrangement links TRBV11-3 to TRBJ2-1; 13 bases line up with TRBD2. Germline V lookup: CDR1 SGHNT, CDR2 YENEEA. Trimming removed 5 bases from V and 6 bases from J; junction bases left unmatched: 4. This CDR3 contains 15 residues. DNA for the CDR3: TGTGCCAGCAGCCCGGGACTAGCGGGACGCAATGAGCAGTTCTTC. Encoded protein: CASSPGLAGRNEQFF.

The chain links TRBV19 to TRBJ1-1; TRBD1 might be the D (5 bases). V was pared by 5 bases and J by 4 bases, with 8 bases between. Germline V gene lookup returns CDR1 LNHDA and CDR2 SQIVND (reference sequence). CDR3 size: 12 residues. CDR3 in amino acids: CASSRGFTEAFF. The CDR3 DNA sequence: TGTGCCAGTAGTCGGGGGTTCACTGAAGCTTTCTTT.

This clone occurred a few times. This sequence joins TRBV6-5 and TRBJ2-1; 7 nucleotides agree with TRBD2. V dropped 6 bases and J dropped 5; count of bases not matched to a gene: 10. This CDR3 spans 15 amino acids. CDR1 and CDR2 from the germline V gene are MNHEY and SVGAGI. The CDR3 here is CASRRTLAEHNEQFF. The CDR3 DNA reads as TGTGCCAGCAGAAGGACCCTAGCGGAGCACAATGAGCAGTTCTTC.

The chain uses TRBV10-3 and TRBJ2-1, with 12 bases lining up with TRBD2. The CDR3 runs to 19 residues. V lost 0 bases and J lost 4; bases outside the gene matches: 10. The germline gives CDR1 ENHRY, CDR2 SYGVKD. CDR3 sequence: CAISESAGKGTSGYNEQFF. CDR3 in DNA: TGTGCCATCAGTGAGTCGGCTGGGAAGGGGACTAGCGGGTACAATGAGCAGTTCTTC.

This clone was counted once. The rearrangement uses TRBV29-1 and TRBJ2-1; 11 nucleotides line up with TRBD2. CDR1 and CDR2 (germline): SQVTM, ANQGSEA. The CDR3 is 12 residues long. V shed 4 bases and J 7 bases; nucleotides not matched to a gene: 0. The CDR3 protein is CSVASGRNEQFF. The CDR3 DNA follows: TGCAGCGTTGCTAGCGGGAGGAATGAGCAGTTCTTC.

V gene TRBV11-2 combines with J gene TRBJ2-3; the match to TRBD2 covers 9 bases. V lost 0 bases and J lost 5; bases outside the gene matches: 9. Germline loops: CDR1 SGHAT, CDR2 FQNNGV. The CDR3 consists of 17 residues. CDR3 nucleotides: TGTGCCAGCAGCTTAGATCCGGGCGGGAGGGCTGTAGATACGCAGTATTTT. Its translation: CASSLDPGGRAVDTQYF.

The chain couples TRBV19 to TRBJ1-3; D gene uncertain. Germline V gene sequence: CDR1 LNHDA, CDR2 SQIVND (reference sequence). The length of the CDR3 is 16 residues. V lost 2 bases to trimming and J lost 0 bases, with 11 bases between them. CDR3 coding DNA: TGTGCCAGTAGTATATTTTTTGGCATCTCTGGAAACACCATATATTTT. This gives the protein CASSIFFGISGNTIYF.

J is TRBJ1-2 and V is TRBV5-1, with 12 bases matching TRBD1. Germline V gives CDR1 SGHRS, CDR2 YFSETQ. V lost 4 bases and J lost 3; bases outside the gene matches: 7. CDR3 length: 16 amino acids. CDR3 nucleotide sequence: TGCGCCAGCAGCACCGGGACAGGGGGCGCCCACTATGGCTACACCTTC. Amino acids: CASSTGTGGAHYGYTF.

This clone was found once. The rearrangement uses TRBV3-1 (or the pseudogene TRBV3-2) and TRBJ2-7; no clear D. Looked up from germline, CDR1 is LGHDT and CDR2 is YNNKEL (reference sequence). The CDR3 is 15 residues long. Deletions cut 4 bases from V and 7 bases from J, with 20 bases between. CDR3 sequence reads: CASSRDLGSSAEQYF. In DNA, the CDR3 is TGTGCCAGCAGCCGAGACCTTGGATCCAGCGCTGAGCAGTACTTC.

V gene TRBV5-4 combines with J gene TRBJ2-7; TRBD2 matches 9 bases. Germline CDR1 is SGHNT and CDR2 is YYREEE (reference sequence). The CDR3 is 15 amino acids. The ends lost 0 bases at V and 3 bases at J; junction bases unmatched: 4. CDR3 in amino acids: CASSLELAGFYEQYF. CDR3 DNA: TGTGCCAGCAGCTTGGAGCTAGCGGGATTCTACGAGCAGTACTTC.